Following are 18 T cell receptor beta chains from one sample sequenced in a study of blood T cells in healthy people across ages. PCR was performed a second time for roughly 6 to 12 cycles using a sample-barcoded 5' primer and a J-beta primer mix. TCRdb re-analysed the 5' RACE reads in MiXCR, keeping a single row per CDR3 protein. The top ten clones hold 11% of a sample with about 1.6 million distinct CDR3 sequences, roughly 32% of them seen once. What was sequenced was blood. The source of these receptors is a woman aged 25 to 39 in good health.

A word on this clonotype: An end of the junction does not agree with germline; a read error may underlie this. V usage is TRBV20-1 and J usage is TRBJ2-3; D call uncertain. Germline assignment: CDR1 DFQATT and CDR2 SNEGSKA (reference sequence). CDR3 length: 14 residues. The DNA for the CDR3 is TGCAGTGCTAGTGACTTGGCAGTCTTAGATGCGCAGTATTTT. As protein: CSASDLAVLDAQYF.

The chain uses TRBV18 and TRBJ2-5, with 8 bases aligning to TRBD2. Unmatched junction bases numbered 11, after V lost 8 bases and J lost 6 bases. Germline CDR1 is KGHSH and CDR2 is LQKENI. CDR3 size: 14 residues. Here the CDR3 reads CASGKAGAGKTQYF. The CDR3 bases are TGTGCCAGCGGTAAAGCGGGGGCCGGGAAGACCCAGTACTTC.

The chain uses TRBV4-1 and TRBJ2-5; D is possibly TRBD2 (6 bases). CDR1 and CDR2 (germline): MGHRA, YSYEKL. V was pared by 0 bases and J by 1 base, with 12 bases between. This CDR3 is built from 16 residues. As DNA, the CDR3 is TGCGCCAGCAGCCAAGAACGCGGGGATGGCCAAGAGACCCAGTACTTC. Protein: CASSQERGDGQETQYF.

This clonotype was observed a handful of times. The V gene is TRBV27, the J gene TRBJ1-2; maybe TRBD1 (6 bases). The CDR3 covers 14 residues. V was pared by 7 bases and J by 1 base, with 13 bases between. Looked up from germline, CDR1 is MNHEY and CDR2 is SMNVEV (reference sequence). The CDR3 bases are TGTGCCAGCAAGAAGACAGGACTTAACTATGGCTACACCTTC. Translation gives CASKKTGLNYGYTF.

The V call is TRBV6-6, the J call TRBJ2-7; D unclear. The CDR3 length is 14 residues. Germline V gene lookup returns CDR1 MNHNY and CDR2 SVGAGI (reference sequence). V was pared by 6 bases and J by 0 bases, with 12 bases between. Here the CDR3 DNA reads TGTGCCAGCAGACCGGGTTCCCCCTCCTACGAGCAGTACTTC. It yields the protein CASRPGSPSYEQYF.

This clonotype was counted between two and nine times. This chain's CDR3 is CASSVGSDNEQFF. CDR3 coding DNA: TGTGCCAGCAGCGTAGGCAGCGACAATGAGCAGTTCTTC. V gene TRBV9 combines with J gene TRBJ2-1, with D unresolved. The V gene's germline CDR1 is SGDLS and CDR2 YYNGEE. The V gene lost 0 bases and the J gene lost 5 bases, with 6 bases spanning the gap. The CDR3 is 13 amino acids.

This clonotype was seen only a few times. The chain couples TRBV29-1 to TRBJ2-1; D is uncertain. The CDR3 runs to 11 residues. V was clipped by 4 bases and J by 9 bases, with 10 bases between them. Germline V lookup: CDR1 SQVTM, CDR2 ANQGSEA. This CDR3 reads CSVVSLSEQFF. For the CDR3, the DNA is TGCAGCGTTGTCTCCCTATCTGAGCAGTTCTTC.

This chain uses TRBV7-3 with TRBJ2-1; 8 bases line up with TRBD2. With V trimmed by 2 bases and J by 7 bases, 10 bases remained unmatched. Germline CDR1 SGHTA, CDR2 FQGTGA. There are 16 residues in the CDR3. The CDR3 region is CASSLPRPGGRNEQFF. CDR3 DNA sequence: TGTGCCAGCAGCTTACCTAGGCCGGGGGGGCGAAATGAGCAGTTCTTC.

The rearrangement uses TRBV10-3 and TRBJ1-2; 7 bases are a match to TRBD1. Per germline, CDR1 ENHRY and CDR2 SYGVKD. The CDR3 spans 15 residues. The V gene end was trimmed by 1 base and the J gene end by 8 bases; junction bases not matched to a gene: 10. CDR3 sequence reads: CAISEFAVTGEGYTF. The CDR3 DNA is TGTGCCATCAGTGAGTTCGCTGTCACAGGGGAAGGCTACACCTTC.

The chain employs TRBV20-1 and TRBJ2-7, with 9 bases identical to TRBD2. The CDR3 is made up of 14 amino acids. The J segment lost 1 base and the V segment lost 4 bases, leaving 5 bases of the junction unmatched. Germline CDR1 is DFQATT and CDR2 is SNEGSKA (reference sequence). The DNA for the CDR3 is TGCAGTGCTACAGTAGCGGGGGAGTCCTACGAGCAGTACTTC. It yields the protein CSATVAGESYEQYF.

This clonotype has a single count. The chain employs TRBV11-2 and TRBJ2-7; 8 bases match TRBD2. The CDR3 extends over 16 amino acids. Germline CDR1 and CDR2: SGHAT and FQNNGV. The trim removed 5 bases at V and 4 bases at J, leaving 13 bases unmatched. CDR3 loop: CASSPIKRGLPYEQYF. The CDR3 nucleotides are TGTGCCAGCAGCCCGATAAAGCGGGGGCTTCCTTACGAGCAGTACTTC.

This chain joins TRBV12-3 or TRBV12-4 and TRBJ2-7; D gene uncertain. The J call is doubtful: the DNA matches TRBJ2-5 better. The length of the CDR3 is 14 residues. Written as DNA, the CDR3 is TGTGCCAGCAGTTTAGACCGGATCATGGAGACCCAGTACTTC. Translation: CASSLDRIMETQYF.

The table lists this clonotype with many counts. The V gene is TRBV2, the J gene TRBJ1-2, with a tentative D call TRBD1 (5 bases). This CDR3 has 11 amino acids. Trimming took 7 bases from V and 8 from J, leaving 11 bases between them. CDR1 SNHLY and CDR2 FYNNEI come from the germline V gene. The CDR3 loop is CASTRGDGYTF. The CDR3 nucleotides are TGTGCCAGCACCCGAGGGGACGGCTACACCTTC.

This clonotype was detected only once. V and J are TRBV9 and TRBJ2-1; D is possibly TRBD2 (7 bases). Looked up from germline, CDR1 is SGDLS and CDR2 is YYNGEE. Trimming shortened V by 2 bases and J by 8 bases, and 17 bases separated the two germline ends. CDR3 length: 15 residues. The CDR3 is CASSVGGGFIDEQFF. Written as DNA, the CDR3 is TGTGCCAGCAGCGTCGGCGGGGGCTTCATCGATGAGCAGTTCTTC.

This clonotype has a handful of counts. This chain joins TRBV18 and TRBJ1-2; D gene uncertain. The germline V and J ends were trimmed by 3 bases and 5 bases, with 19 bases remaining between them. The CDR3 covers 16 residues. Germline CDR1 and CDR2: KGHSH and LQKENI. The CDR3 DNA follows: TGTGCCAGCTCACCCCGGGCCTCGAATCAAAAGTATGGCTACACCTTC. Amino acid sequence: CASSPRASNQKYGYTF.

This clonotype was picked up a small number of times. CDR3 sequence: CASSPISGVDTEAFF. CDR3 DNA: TGTGCCAGCTCACCAATCTCAGGGGTGGACACTGAAGCTTTCTTT. V and J are TRBV18 and TRBJ1-1, with D maybe TRBD1 (6 bases). Germline-derived CDR1 and CDR2 are KGHSH and LQKENI. The CDR3 has 15 amino acids. With 2 bases removed from V and 3 bases from J, the gap between germline ends came to 13 bases.

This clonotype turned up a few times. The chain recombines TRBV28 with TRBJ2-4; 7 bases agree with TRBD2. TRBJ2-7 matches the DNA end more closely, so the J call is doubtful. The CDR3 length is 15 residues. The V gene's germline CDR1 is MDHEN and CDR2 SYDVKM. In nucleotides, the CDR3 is TGTGCCAGCCATATGGGGGAGGGTCTGCGTTACGAGCAGTACTTC. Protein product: CASHMGEGLRYEQYF.

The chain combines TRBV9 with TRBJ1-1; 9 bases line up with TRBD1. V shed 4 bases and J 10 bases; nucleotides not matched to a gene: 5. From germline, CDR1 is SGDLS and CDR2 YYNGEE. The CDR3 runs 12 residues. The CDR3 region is CASSTGQGLAFF. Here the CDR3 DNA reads TGTGCCAGCAGCACCGGACAGGGGTTAGCTTTCTTT.